These 9 T cell receptor beta chains were sequenced from one sample in a study of early T cells in non-severe SARS-CoV-2 infection. TCRdb processed the 5' RACE reads anew with MiXCR; each CDR3 protein has one entry. The repertoire includes about 40,000 distinct CDR3 sequences, about 4.9% of them detected once, and approximately 4.8% sits in the top ten. The sample comprised whole blood. Every receptor here comes from an adult who was a healthcare worker with PCR-confirmed SARS-CoV-2 infection or an uninfected control (not recorded which).

Many counts were recorded for this clonotype. The CDR3 spells CSARLDRGREIMYGYTF. The CDR3 nucleotides read TGCAGTGCTAGATTGGACAGGGGGCGCGAGATAATGTATGGCTACACCTTC. The chain links TRBV20-1 to TRBJ1-2; TRBD1 matches 11 bases. There are 17 residues in the CDR3. J was trimmed by 5 bases and V by 2 bases; bases with no gene match: 13. Per germline, CDR1 DFQATT and CDR2 SNEGSKA (reference sequence).

In its sample, this clonotype was seen many times. The chain links TRBV2 to TRBJ2-1; a weak D match, TRBD1 (8 bases). This CDR3 has 12 amino acids. CDR1 and CDR2 from the germline V gene are SNHLY and FYNNEI. Between the trimmed V and J ends, which lost 6 bases and 15 bases, there was a span of 18 bases. In nucleotides, the CDR3 is TGTGCCAGCAGCTACGGACAGGGAGGGAGGTTCTTC. Its translation: CASSYGQGGRFF.

This clonotype was counted between two and nine times. This chain uses TRBV5-1 with TRBJ1-2, with D possibly TRBD1 on 6 matching bases. Trimming took 0 bases from V and 6 from J, leaving 21 bases between them. Germline-derived CDR1 and CDR2 are SGHRS and YFSETQ. The CDR3 runs 17 residues. The CDR3 is CASSLALGGAWEDGYTF. CDR3 DNA: TGCGCCAGCAGCTTGGCTTTGGGGGGCGCTTGGGAGGATGGCTACACCTTC.

This clonotype has at least ten counts. The gene calls are TRBV5-6 and TRBJ2-1; D perhaps matches TRBD1 (7 bases). Germline lookup yields CDR1 SGHDT and CDR2 YYEEEE. The CDR3 is 16 residues long. The V end lost 4 bases, the J end lost 8 bases, and 22 bases lay between the germline ends. The CDR3 spells CASSTRTGLALDEQFF. The CDR3 DNA reads TGTGCCAGCAGCACAAGGACAGGCCTAGCGTTGGATGAGCAGTTCTTC.

This clonotype was counted at least ten times. The J gene is TRBJ2-2, the V gene TRBV28; TRBD1 aligns across 7 bases. The V and J ends lost 11 bases and 4 bases, in that order; junction bases with no gene match: 13. CDR1 and CDR2 (germline): MDHEN, SYDVKM. The CDR3 runs to 15 residues. The CDR3 region has the DNA TGTGCCGCCCGGGACAGACCCTCCTTCACCGGGGAGCTGTTTTTT. Protein sequence: CAARDRPSFTGELFF.

This clonotype was seen ten or more times. The chain links TRBV18 to TRBJ1-6; 9 positions agree with TRBD1. This CDR3 has 16 residues. V gave up 5 bases and J gave up 8 bases; unmatched junction bases: 10. Germline CDR1 is KGHSH and CDR2 is LQKENI. The CDR3 bases are TGTGCCAGCTCAGAAAGACAGGGGGGTGGCGATTCACCCCTCCACTTT. This sequence encodes CASSERQGGGDSPLHF.

The table lists this clonotype with many counts. The chain recombines TRBV20-1 with TRBJ2-1, with 11 bases that match TRBD2. The V gene end was trimmed by 0 bases and the J gene end by 0 bases; junction bases not matched to a gene: 10. The CDR3 is 19 amino acids. Germline loops: CDR1 DFQATT, CDR2 SNEGSKA (reference sequence). The chain's CDR3 is CSARDTPLAGGSSYNEQFF. CDR3 DNA: TGCAGTGCTAGAGATACGCCGCTAGCGGGAGGCAGCTCCTACAATGAGCAGTTCTTC.

The chain links TRBV12-3 or TRBV12-4 to TRBJ2-2; the match to TRBD2 covers 9 bases. J gave up 6 bases and V 6 bases, and 17 bases lay outside the gene matches. This CDR3 has 18 amino acids. CDR3 protein: CASSPKNPGLASPGELFF. For the CDR3, the DNA is TGTGCCAGCAGCCCGAAAAATCCGGGACTAGCCTCACCCGGGGAGCTGTTTTTT.

Ten or more counts support this clonotype. CDR3 in amino acids: CASITPRGSSYEQYF. CDR3 sequence (DNA): TGTGCCAGCATTACCCCGAGGGGCAGCTCCTACGAGCAGTACTTC. The chain is built from TRBV6-6 and TRBJ2-7; D is tentatively TRBD1 or TRBD2 (5 bases each). CDR1 and CDR2 from the germline V gene are MNHNY and SVGAGI (reference sequence). This CDR3 spans 15 amino acids. Trimming removed 7 bases at V and 0 bases at J, with 16 bases between.